This T cell receptor (beta chain) derives from a study of type 1 regulatory T cells. Study-level information: T-allo10 is a Tr1-enriched, alloantigen-specific CD4 T cell product made in vitro.

TCRdb reprocessed the reads with MiXCR, giving one entry per CDR3 protein. The table lists about 100,000 distinct CDR3 sequences, roughly 28% of them singletons. Germline V gene sequence: CDR1 SGHRS, CDR2 YFSETQ. With 5 bases clipped from V and 4 bases from J, the junction kept 21 bases outside the gene matches. This CDR3 has 19 residues. The chain has TRBV5-1 and TRBJ1-1; 9 nucleotides align to TRBD1. This TCR was sampled from a human donor in good health. Material: CD4+ T cells, either the whole sample or a sorted fraction (not recorded which). The CDR3 reads CASRLRVSLGQGRGTEAFF. In nucleotides, the CDR3 is TGCGCCAGCAGATTAAGGGTCTCCTTGGGACAGGGAAGGGGCACTGAAGCTTTCTTT.